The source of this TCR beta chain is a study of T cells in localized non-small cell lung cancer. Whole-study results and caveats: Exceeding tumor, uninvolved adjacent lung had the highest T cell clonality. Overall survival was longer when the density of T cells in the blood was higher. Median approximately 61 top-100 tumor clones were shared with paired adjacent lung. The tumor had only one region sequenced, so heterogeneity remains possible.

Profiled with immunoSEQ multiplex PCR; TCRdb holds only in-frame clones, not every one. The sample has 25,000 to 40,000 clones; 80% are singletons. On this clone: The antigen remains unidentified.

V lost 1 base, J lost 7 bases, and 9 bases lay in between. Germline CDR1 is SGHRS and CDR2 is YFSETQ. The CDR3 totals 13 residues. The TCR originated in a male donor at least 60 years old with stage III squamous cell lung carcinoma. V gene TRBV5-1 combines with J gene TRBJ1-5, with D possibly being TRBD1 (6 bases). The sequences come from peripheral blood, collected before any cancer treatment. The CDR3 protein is CASSLSGEQPQHF. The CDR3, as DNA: TGCGCCAGCAGCTTGTCAGGGGAACAGCCCCAGCATTTT.